These T cell receptor beta chains were read from a single sample in a study of blood T cell repertoires in COVID-19. Some clones are missing from TCRdb's copy, which holds only in-frame ones; the method was immunoSEQ multiplex PCR. The sample lists fewer than 90,000 clones, about 91% occurring once. The sequencing input was peripheral blood. The receptor source for this set is a man in his 60s with acute or convalescent COVID-19. Each CDR3 is given with its conserved first and last residue. The order of the fields is V gene, J gene, D gene, clone size, CDR3 DNA, CDR3 protein. D genes are given only for firm matches. Size tells how often a clone was seen (once, few, many) or the class of an expanded clone, and some rows leave it out.

TRBV27	TRBJ2-3	TRBD1	-	TGTGCCAGCAGTCCCGCGGGACAGGGCACAGATACGCAGTATTTT	CASSPAGQGTDTQYF
TRBV5-1	TRBJ1-6	-	-	TGCGCCAGCAGTGGGGCAGGGTTGCATTCACCCCTCCACTTT	CASSGAGLHSPLHF
TRBV30	TRBJ2-5	TRBD1	-	TGTGCCTGGAGCGCACCTCGGACAGGGGGCTTGGAGACCCAGTACTTC	CAWSAPRTGGLETQYF
TRBV7-9	TRBJ2-1	TRBD1	once	TGTGCCAGCAGCGCCCTGGGACAGGGGATCCCCACGACCTACAATGAGCAGTTCTTC	CASSALGQGIPTTYNEQFF
TRBV3-1/TRBV3-2	TRBJ2-3	-	-	TGTGCCAGCAGCCAAGCGGGGGGCGACACAGATACGCAGTATTTT	CASSQAGGDTDTQYF
TRBV11-3	TRBJ2-1	TRBD2	once	TGTGCCAGCGGGGGACGGGGGGATGGGAATGAGCAGTTCTTC	CASGGRGDGNEQFF
TRBV9	TRBJ2-7	TRBD1	-	TGTGCCAGCAGCGTAGGGGACAGGGGGTACGAGCAGTACTTC	CASSVGDRGYEQYF
TRBV6-2/TRBV6-3	TRBJ2-7	TRBD1	few	TGTGCCAGCAGTAAAACCGGGACAGGGGTTTTAAACGAGCAGTACTTC	CASSKTGTGVLNEQYF
TRBV15	TRBJ2-3	-	-	TGTGCCACCAGCAGTCCAACTGACCTAACCGGGGCAGATACGCAGTATTTT	CATSSPTDLTGADTQYF
TRBV7-3	TRBJ1-1	-	-	TGTGCCAGCAGCTTATTGGGGGGTACTGAAGCTTTCTTT	CASSLLGGTEAFF
TRBV5-6	TRBJ1-1	-	-	TGTGCCAGCAGCCCTGGGCCCTGGGACACTGAAGCTTTCTTT	CASSPGPWDTEAFF
TRBV12-3/TRBV12-4	TRBJ1-5	-	-	TGTGCCAGCACCCTAGGTAGCAATCAGCCCCAGCATTTT	CASTLGSNQPQHF
TRBV5-4	TRBJ2-7	-	-	TGTGCCAGCAGCTTAGGGCTGGGGCCGCACTACGAGCAGTACTTC	CASSLGLGPHYEQYF
TRBV7-2	TRBJ1-6	TRBD1	-	TGTGCCAGCAGCGGCAGGGGGCTTAATTCACCCCTCCACTTT	CASSGRGLNSPLHF
TRBV7-6	TRBJ2-1	-	-	TGTGCCAGCAGCGTTACGGGGTCCTACAATGAGCAGTTCTTC	CASSVTGSYNEQFF
TRBV4-2	TRBJ2-7	TRBD2	-	TGTGCCAGCAGCCAGTCTACTAGCGGGGGGACGTACGAGCAGTACTTC	CASSQSTSGGTYEQYF
TRBV6-1	TRBJ2-5	TRBD1	-	TGTGCCAGCAGTGCCGGGACAGGGGGCTATATCCAAGAGACCCAGTACTTC	CASSAGTGGYIQETQYF
TRBV6-6	TRBJ2-7	TRBD1	-	TGTGCCAGCAGTCCCAGGGGACAGGGAGGTTTCGAGCAGTACTTC	CASSPRGQGGFEQYF
TRBV29-1	TRBJ1-2	-	-	TGCAGCGCCTCAGGTGGAACTAACTATGGCTACACCTTC	CSASGGTNYGYTF
TRBV27	TRBJ1-1	-	-	TGTGCCAGCAGTTTGTTCAGAAACACTGAAGCTTTCTTT	CASSLFRNTEAFF
TRBV30	TRBJ1-1	-	-	TGTGCCTGGACCCCTGGAGGCATGAAAGCTTTCTTT	CAWTPGGMKAFF
TRBV6-5	TRBJ1-5	TRBD1	-	TGTGCCAGCAGTATGAACAGGGGTGGTCAGCCCCAGCATTTT	CASSMNRGGQPQHF
TRBV15	TRBJ2-3	-	-	TGTGCCACCAGCACAGGGGGCGGGGAGGGGTGGGATACGCAGTATTTT	CATSTGGGEGWDTQYF
TRBV5-4	TRBJ2-3	TRBD2	-	TGTGCCAGCAGCAGAACTAGCGGGAGCACAGATACGCAGTATTTT	CASSRTSGSTDTQYF
TRBV5-1	TRBJ1-6	-	once	TGCGCCAGCAGCCTACAGGGCTCCTATAATTCACCCCTCCACTTT	CASSLQGSYNSPLHF
TRBV7-9	TRBJ2-7	TRBD2	few	TGTGCCAGCAGCGGACTAGCGGACTACGAGCAGTACTTC	CASSGLADYEQYF
TRBV7-8	TRBJ1-3	-	-	TGTGCCAGCAGCCCGACAGTCTCTGGAAACACCATATATTTT	CASSPTVSGNTIYF
TRBV12-3/TRBV12-4	TRBJ1-2	-	-	TGTGCCAGCAGTAAGGACAGAAGCTATGGCTACACCTTC	CASSKDRSYGYTF
TRBV10-3	TRBJ2-7	TRBD2	-	TGTGCCATCAGTGAACCCAGCGGGAGTGGATCCTACGAGCAGTACTTC	CAISEPSGSGSYEQYF